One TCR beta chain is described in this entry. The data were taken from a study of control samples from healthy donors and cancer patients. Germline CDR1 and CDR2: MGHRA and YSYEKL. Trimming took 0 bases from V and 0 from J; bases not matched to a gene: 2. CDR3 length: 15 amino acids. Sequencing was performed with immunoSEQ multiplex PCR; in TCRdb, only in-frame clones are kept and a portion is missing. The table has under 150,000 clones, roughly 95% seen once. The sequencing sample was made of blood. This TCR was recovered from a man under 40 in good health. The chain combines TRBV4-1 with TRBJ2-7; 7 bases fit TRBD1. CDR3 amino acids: CASSQDWTGSYEQYF. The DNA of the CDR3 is TGCGCCAGCAGCCAAGATTGGACAGGCTCCTACGAGCAGTACTTC.